The next 24 T cell receptor beta chains were all read from a single sample in a study of T-cell reconstitution after alpha-beta-depleted transplantation in children. Molecular barcoding with unique molecular identifiers was used for the TCRbeta library. TCRdb redid the calling of the PCR reads with MiXCR, one entry per CDR3 protein. There are 350,000 to 500,000 distinct CDR3 sequences in the sample; roughly two fifths occur only once, and 27% lies in the top ten. The starting material was PBMCs, obtained before TCRalphabeta/CD19-depleted stem cell transplant. The receptors come from a girl aged 2 to 10 with aplastic anemia, due to receive a stem cell transplant.

The chain has TRBV7-9 and TRBJ2-7; TRBD2 agrees at 7 bases. The CDR3 has 16 amino acids. The germline V gene has CDR1 SEHNR and CDR2 FQNEAQ (reference sequence). Trimming removed 4 bases from V and 6 bases from J; junction bases left unmatched: 15. The CDR3 reads CASSSLAGTGGSEQYF. The CDR3 coding sequence is TGTGCCAGCAGCTCACTAGCCGGGACGGGGGGATCCGAGCAGTACTTC.

This clonotype has a handful of counts. The gene calls are TRBV12-3 or TRBV12-4 and TRBJ2-2; the match to TRBD2 covers 11 bases. After removal of 1 base from V and 3 bases from J, the junction contained 7 bases not matched to a gene. The CDR3 contains 18 residues. This CDR3 reads CASSLGTSGLWDTGELFF. In DNA, the CDR3 is TGTGCCAGCAGTTTAGGGACTAGCGGGTTGTGGGACACCGGGGAGCTGTTTTTT.

The chain combines TRBV29-1 with TRBJ2-3; 7 bases agree with TRBD2. Trimming took 7 bases from V and 5 from J; bases not matched to a gene: 6. The CDR3 is made up of 12 amino acids. Germline CDR1 reads SQVTM; CDR2 reads ANQGSEA. This CDR3 is CSDDAGVDTQYF. DNA of the CDR3: TGCAGCGATGACGCGGGGGTAGATACGCAGTATTTT.

For the CDR3, the DNA is TGTGCCAGCAGTTTTGTGGGGGAAATCACTGAAGCTTTCTTT. Amino acid sequence: CASSFVGEITEAFF. The chain carries TRBV27 and TRBJ1-1, with D possibly being TRBD1 (5 bases). There are 14 residues in the CDR3. The germline gives CDR1 MNHEY, CDR2 SMNVEV (reference sequence). V dropped 3 bases and J dropped 4 bases, with 12 bases sitting between them.

This clonotype turned up a few times. This chain joins TRBV28 and TRBJ2-6; possible D gene TRBD2, 6 bases. Germline values: CDR1 MDHEN, CDR2 SYDVKM. The CDR3 is 19 residues long. Trimming removed 5 bases at V and 0 bases at J, with 20 bases between. CDR3 loop: CASSAYPGLAFSGANVLTF. CDR3 DNA: TGTGCCAGCAGTGCATATCCGGGACTTGCCTTCTCTGGGGCCAACGTCCTGACTTTC.

The chain couples TRBV5-4 to TRBJ2-7, with TRBD1 matching 7 bases. This CDR3 contains 19 residues. J was trimmed by 3 bases and V by 0 bases; bases with no gene match: 18. Germline CDR1 and CDR2: SGHNT and YYREEE (reference sequence). The CDR3 sequence is CASSLDSYGTAYSDYEQYF. The CDR3, as DNA: TGTGCCAGCAGCTTGGACAGCTATGGGACAGCTTATTCGGACTACGAGCAGTACTTC.

This clonotype was observed a few times. The rearrangement joins TRBV20-1 to TRBJ2-7; D ambiguous. V lost 4 bases, J lost 0 bases, and 13 bases lay in between. This CDR3 has 14 amino acids. Germline V gene lookup returns CDR1 DFQATT and CDR2 SNEGSKA (reference sequence). The CDR3 DNA follows: TGCAGTGCTACCGGACGGCGACTCTCCTACGAGCAGTACTTC. Translated, it gives CSATGRRLSYEQYF.

V is TRBV11-2 and J is TRBJ2-7; perhaps TRBD1 as D (6 bases). The V end lost 5 bases, the J end lost 5 bases, and 10 bases lay between the germline ends. Germline V gives CDR1 SGHAT, CDR2 FQNNGV. The CDR3 extends over 12 amino acids. CDR3 bases: TGTGCCAGCAGCACTGACAGGAACGAGCAGTACTTC. Residues: CASSTDRNEQYF.

The V gene is TRBV29-1, the J gene TRBJ2-5; 7 bases match TRBD2. The CDR3 covers 15 residues. Germline V lookup: CDR1 SQVTM, CDR2 ANQGSEA. V shed 7 bases and J 2 bases; nucleotides not matched to a gene: 13. This CDR3 is CSAPSPGGGQETQYF. The CDR3 nucleotides are TGCAGCGCCCCAAGCCCGGGAGGTGGGCAAGAGACCCAGTACTTC.

This clonotype was counted at least ten times. The V call is TRBV7-9, the J call TRBJ2-7, with D perhaps TRBD1 (5 bases). CDR3 size: 14 residues. Trimming stripped 1 base from V and 5 bases from J, with 12 bases between. CDR1 and CDR2 from the germline V gene are SEHNR and FQNEAQ (reference sequence). The CDR3 sequence: CASSLVVGHHEQYF. In DNA form, the CDR3 reads TGTGCCAGCAGCTTAGTGGTGGGGCACCACGAGCAGTACTTC.

The V gene is TRBV7-6, the J gene TRBJ2-6; D perhaps matches TRBD2 (5 bases). CDR1 and CDR2 from the germline V gene are SGHVS and FNYEAQ. This CDR3 is built from 16 residues. Deletions cut 5 bases from V and 0 bases from J, with 11 bases between. CDR3 in DNA: TGTGCCAGCAGCCCTGTCGGGAACTCTGGGGCCAACGTCCTGACTTTC. It yields the protein CASSPVGNSGANVLTF.

Only a few counts were recorded for this clonotype. The CDR3 DNA reads as TGCAGTGCTAGGACTGAAAACCTCGATGAGCAGTTCTTC. Translated, it gives CSARTENLDEQFF. The V call is TRBV20-1, the J call TRBJ2-1, with unresolved D. This CDR3 is 13 amino acids long. V lost 3 bases and J lost 8, with 14 bases in between. Per germline, CDR1 DFQATT and CDR2 SNEGSKA (reference sequence).

This clonotype was detected a few times. This chain joins TRBV20-1 and TRBJ1-1; 10 nucleotides agree with TRBD1. The CDR3 length is 18 residues. J gave up 4 bases and V 3 bases, and 17 bases lay outside the gene matches. The germline V gene encodes CDR1 DFQATT and CDR2 SNEGSKA (reference sequence). CDR3 in amino acids: CSASGVPGQGRTSTEAFF. CDR3 bases: TGCAGTGCTAGCGGGGTCCCGGGACAGGGGCGGACCAGCACTGAAGCTTTCTTT.

V is TRBV5-1 and J is TRBJ1-1; tentative D call: TRBD1 (5 bases). CDR3 length equals 15 residues. Between the trimmed V and J ends, which lost 5 bases and 5 bases, there was a span of 19 bases. Germline values: CDR1 SGHRS, CDR2 YFSETQ. CDR3 loop: CASRQDNLGGTEAFF. In nucleotides, the CDR3 is TGCGCCAGCAGACAGGACAATCTGGGGGGGACTGAAGCTTTCTTT.

The chain is built from TRBV18 and TRBJ1-2, with D possibly TRBD1 on 5 matching bases. Deletions cut 3 bases from V and 10 bases from J, with 15 bases between. This CDR3 contains 13 residues. Per the germline V gene, CDR1 is KGHSH and CDR2 is LQKENI. The CDR3 spells CASSPGRPSDYTF. In nucleotides, the CDR3 is TGTGCCAGCTCACCGGGGCGACCTAGCGACTACACCTTC.

By share, this clonotype counts as large. V is TRBV12-3 or TRBV12-4 and J is TRBJ1-4; tentative D call: TRBD1 (5 bases). This CDR3 spans 15 amino acids. Trimming left V 3 bases short and J 7 bases short, with 15 bases between. The DNA for the CDR3 is TGTGCCAGCAGTTTGTTGGGGCCAACCAGTGAAAAACTGTTTTTT. As protein: CASSLLGPTSEKLFF.

A few counts support this clonotype. The rearrangement uses TRBV7-9 and TRBJ2-1; 7 nucleotides align to TRBD2. CDR1 and CDR2 from the germline V gene are SEHNR and FQNEAQ (reference sequence). The CDR3 runs 15 residues. With 3 bases clipped from V and 3 bases from J, the junction kept 5 bases outside the gene matches. CDR3 DNA: TGTGCCAGCAGCTTCGGACTAGGGGACTACAATGAGCAGTTCTTC. Translation: CASSFGLGDYNEQFF. The full variable domain, its missing parts supplied by reference TRBV7-9 and TRBJ2-1, is DTGVSQNPRHKITKRGQNVTFRCDPISEHNRLYWYRQTLGQGPEFLTYFQNEAQLEKSRLLSDRFSAERPKGSFSTLEIQRTEQGDSAMYLCASSFGLGDYNEQFFGPGTRLTVL.

This clonotype was counted only a few times. V gene TRBV5-5 combines with J gene TRBJ2-1, with TRBD1 matching over 9 bases. Germline loops: CDR1 SGHKS, CDR2 YYEKEE (reference sequence). V was pared by 4 bases and J by 4 bases, with 0 bases of the junction left unmatched. CDR3 length equals 13 residues. CDR3 loop: CASSGTGYNEQFF. In nucleotides, the CDR3 is TGTGCCAGCAGCGGGACAGGGTACAATGAGCAGTTCTTC. Full variable domain (remainder filled in from reference TRBV5-5 and TRBJ2-1): DAGVTQSPTHLIKTRGQQVTLRCSPISGHKSVSWYQQVLGQGPQFIFQYYEKEERGRGNFPDRFSARQFPNYSSELNVNALLLGDSALYLCASSGTGYNEQFFGPGTRLTVL.

This clonotype has a handful of counts. This chain links TRBV28 with TRBJ2-6; 7 bases map to TRBD1. V trimming: 3 bases; J trimming: 1 base; junction bases outside the gene matches: 6. Germline CDR1 and CDR2: MDHEN and SYDVKM. The CDR3 consists of 17 residues. CDR3 protein: CASSFNSRGSGANVLTF. The CDR3 bases are TGTGCCAGCAGTTTTAATTCCAGGGGGTCTGGGGCCAACGTCCTGACTTTC. Combining the CDR3 with reference TRBV28 and TRBJ2-6 gives the whole variable domain DVKVTQSSRYLVKRTGEKVFLECVQDMDHENMFWYRQDPGLGLRLIYFSYDVKMKEKGDIPEGYSVSREKKERFSLILESASTNQTSMYLCASSFNSRGSGANVLTFGAGSRLTVL.

This clonotype was picked up many times. This rearrangement joins TRBV7-2 to TRBJ2-5, with unresolved D. Germline V gives CDR1 SGHTA, CDR2 FQGNSA. The CDR3 runs 13 residues. The germline V and J ends were trimmed by 2 bases and 5 bases, with 9 bases remaining between them. The CDR3 reads CASSLRLWETQYF. In nucleotides, the CDR3 is TGTGCCAGCAGCTTACGTTTATGGGAGACCCAGTACTTC.

This clonotype was counted ten times or more. The gene calls are TRBV7-2 and TRBJ2-1; 7 bases map to TRBD1. The germline V gene has CDR1 SGHTA and CDR2 FQGNSA. This CDR3 spans 14 amino acids. J gave up 13 bases and V 1 base, and 10 bases lay outside the gene matches. The CDR3, as DNA: TGTGCCAGCAGCTTAGGGGCGCAGGGGGTCTCTCAGTTCTTC. It yields the protein CASSLGAQGVSQFF. Full variable domain (remainder filled in from reference TRBV7-2 and TRBJ2-1): GAGVSQSPSNKVTEKGKDVELRCDPISGHTALYWYRQSLGQGLEFLIYFQGNSAPDKSGLPSDRFSAERTGGSVSTLTIQRTQQEDSAVYLCASSLGAQGVSQFFGPGTRLTVL.

J is TRBJ2-7 and V is TRBV20-1; 9 bases line up with TRBD2. This CDR3 is 13 amino acids long. Germline V gene lookup returns CDR1 DFQATT and CDR2 SNEGSKA (reference sequence). J gave up 3 bases and V 6 bases, and 6 bases lay outside the gene matches. CDR3 nucleotides: TGCAGTGCCTGGCGTAGCGGGAGCTACGAGCAGTACTTC. It specifies CSAWRSGSYEQYF.

This sequence joins TRBV20-1 and TRBJ1-1; maybe TRBD1 (5 bases). Trimming took off 3 bases at V and 5 bases at J, with 10 bases between the two ends. This CDR3 is built from 12 residues. Germline loops: CDR1 DFQATT, CDR2 SNEGSKA (reference sequence). The CDR3 sequence is CSASEKGTEAFF. DNA for the CDR3: TGCAGTGCTAGCGAGAAGGGGACTGAAGCTTTCTTT.

V usage is TRBV12-3 or TRBV12-4 and J usage is TRBJ2-6, with 7 bases aligning to TRBD1. With 4 bases clipped from V and 0 bases from J, the junction kept 9 bases outside the gene matches. The CDR3 contains 18 residues. The chain's CDR3 is CASSSPQGTSSGANVLTF. The CDR3 region has the DNA TGTGCCAGCAGTTCCCCACAGGGGACAAGCTCTGGGGCCAACGTCCTGACTTTC.